This T cell receptor (beta chain) was observed in a study of control samples from healthy donors and cancer patients. The protocol was immunoSEQ multiplex PCR, while the TCRdb copy is restricted to in-frame clones and leaves out a portion. This sample yields approximately 80,000 clones, of which nearly 90% are seen a single time; around 5.7% belongs to the top ten. Sequencing used blood. The receptor was isolated from a woman between 50 and 59 years old in good health.

CDR3 sequence: CSVSVTEQFF. Here the CDR3 DNA reads TGCAGCGTATCGGTAACTGAGCAGTTCTTC. This chain links TRBV29-1 with TRBJ2-1; no clear D. Germline lookup yields CDR1 SQVTM and CDR2 ANQGSEA. The CDR3 is made up of 10 amino acids. V dropped 6 bases and J dropped 9 bases, with 9 bases sitting between them.